The text below deals with one TCR beta chain. The entry originates in a study of blood T cell repertoires in COVID-19. Study overall: The study drew acute and convalescent COVID-19 samples from the United States, Italy and Spain. T cells, B-cell-depleted T cells, or PBMCs provided the cDNA or gDNA that served as material.

Original processing notes: Reference gene primer amplification gave estimated nucleated cell counts. The data were produced by immunoSEQ multiplex PCR, yet TCRdb's version contains in-frame clones alone and is incomplete. V and J calls and clone size are as listed in that table; D and trimming were resolved from the DNA. The table has roughly 30,000 clones, around four fifths seen once; the top ten hold roughly 40%. The V end was cut by 3 bases, the J end by 4 bases, with 13 bases between. CDR1 SGHKS and CDR2 YYEKEE come from the germline V gene (reference sequence). The CDR3 loop spans 15 amino acids.

The source material was peripheral blood. This clonotype originated in a man in his sixties or seventies with acute or convalescent COVID-19. This chain joins TRBV5-5 and TRBJ2-2, with D possibly being TRBD1 (5 bases). CDR3 in amino acids: CASSYYGQGTGELFF. CDR3 nucleotide sequence: TGTGCCAGCAGCTATTACGGGCAGGGCACCGGGGAGCTGTTTTTT.